The next 27 T cell receptor beta chains were all read from a single sample in a study of Ad26.COV2.S vaccination and SARS-CoV-2 variants. TCRdb's table, derived via immunoSEQ multiplex PCR, lists solely in-frame clones and lacks some. The sample has some 190,000 clones; around nine tenths are singletons. The source material was peripheral blood, sampled after recovery from COVID-19. Source of these receptors: a human donor who had recovered from COVID-19.

The rearrangement links TRBV10-3 to TRBJ2-7; TRBD1 matches at 7 bases. This CDR3 is built from 13 residues. V shed 6 bases and J 0 bases; nucleotides not matched to a gene: 2. Germline V gene data show CDR1 as ENHRY and CDR2 as SYGVKD. Here the CDR3 DNA reads TGTGCCATCAGGGACAGGTCCTCCTACGAGCAGTACTTC. Residues: CAIRDRSSYEQYF.

This clone has just one count. The V call is TRBV18, the J call TRBJ2-2; D unresolved. The V end was cut by 0 bases, the J end by 1 base, with 12 bases between. Germline lookup yields CDR1 KGHSH and CDR2 LQKENI. The CDR3 covers 17 residues. The DNA of the CDR3 is TGTGCCAGCTCACCACCAACCGGTAGCTTGAACACCGGGGAGCTGTTTTTT. Translated, it gives CASSPPTGSLNTGELFF.

This chain joins TRBV5-4 and TRBJ2-5, with a possible D match to TRBD2 (5 bases). There are 15 residues in the CDR3. CDR1 and CDR2 (germline): SGHNT, YYREEE (reference sequence). Deletions cut 6 bases from V and 4 bases from J, with 19 bases between. The CDR3 DNA follows: TGTGCCAGCATAGGTCTTTGGGAGAAGGGAGAGACCCAGTACTTC. Protein: CASIGLWEKGETQYF.

This clone has more than one count but fewer than ten. V gene TRBV7-3 combines with J gene TRBJ1-5; D unclear. CDR1 SGHTA and CDR2 FQGTGA come from the germline V gene. V was clipped by 1 base and J by 9 bases, with 4 bases between them. This CDR3 is 11 amino acids long. DNA for the CDR3: TGTGCCAGCAGCTTAAGGAGGCCCCAGCATTTT. This codes for CASSLRRPQHF.

The chain couples TRBV6-5 to TRBJ2-1; D remains ambiguous. The CDR3 is made up of 12 amino acids. V gave up 6 bases and J gave up 10 bases, with 13 bases separating them. CDR1 is MNHEY and CDR2 is SVGAGI in the germline V gene. This CDR3 is CASSLTPWEQFF. In nucleotides, the CDR3 is TGTGCCAGCAGCTTGACTCCTTGGGAGCAGTTCTTC.

The chain couples TRBV5-8 to TRBJ2-2, with D possibly matching TRBD1 (5 bases). This CDR3 contains 16 residues. The germline V gene encodes CDR1 SGHTS and CDR2 YDEGEE. V was clipped by 0 bases and J by 6 bases, with 15 bases between them. This CDR3 is CASSLEGRAIAGELFF. The CDR3 nucleotides are TGTGCCAGCAGCTTGGAGGGCAGGGCAATAGCCGGGGAGCTGTTTTTT.

The chain recombines TRBV2 with TRBJ2-1; D is ambiguous. Germline lookup yields CDR1 SNHLY and CDR2 FYNNEI. Trimming removed 8 bases from V and 1 base from J, with 9 bases in between. The length of the CDR3 is 13 residues. Here the CDR3 reads CASGVSSYNEQFF. Written as DNA, the CDR3 is TGTGCCAGCGGGGTCAGTTCCTACAATGAGCAGTTCTTC.

The chain recombines TRBV10-2 with TRBJ2-1; D remains ambiguous. The CDR3 length is 13 residues. Germline loops: CDR1 WSHSY, CDR2 SAAADI. The V gene lost 8 bases and the J gene lost 3 bases, with 11 bases spanning the gap. The CDR3 is CASPRGLYNEQFF. The CDR3 DNA sequence: TGCGCCAGCCCCCGCGGTCTCTACAATGAGCAGTTCTTC.

V is TRBV19 and J is TRBJ2-5; 7 bases are shared with TRBD1. The germline CDR1 and CDR2 sequences are LNHDA and SQIVND (reference sequence). J gave up 4 bases and V 2 bases, and 10 bases lay outside the gene matches. This CDR3 contains 16 residues. The CDR3 DNA reads TGTGCCAGTAGTATAAAGGAGACAGGGCTCGGAGAGACCCAGTACTTC. This gives the protein CASSIKETGLGETQYF.

A single count supports this clone. The chain joins TRBV6-6 to TRBJ2-1; D is unresolved. Germline CDR1 reads MNHNY; CDR2 reads SVGAGI (reference sequence). V dropped 6 bases and J dropped 8 bases, with 20 bases sitting between them. This CDR3 has 15 amino acids. The CDR3 protein is CASSLDPGPVYEQFF. The CDR3 DNA follows: TGTGCCAGCAGCCTGGACCCCGGACCGGTCTATGAGCAGTTCTTC.

J is TRBJ2-7 and V is TRBV4-1, with D tentatively TRBD1 (5 bases). Germline CDR1 is MGHRA and CDR2 is YSYEKL. Trimming cost V 1 base and J 7 bases, with 11 bases left between them. This CDR3 region has 13 residues. CDR3 protein: CASSQVYRFEQYF. The CDR3 DNA follows: TGCGCCAGCAGCCAAGTTTACAGGTTTGAGCAGTACTTC.

On this clone itself: Other DNA sequences in the sample encode the same CDR3. The chain is built from TRBV13 and TRBJ2-3; D is uncertain. Germline V lookup: CDR1 PRHDT, CDR2 FYEKMQ (reference sequence). The CDR3 runs 11 residues. Trimming stripped 4 bases from V and 4 bases from J, with 3 bases between. CDR3 loop: CASSSADTQYF. The CDR3 DNA reads as TGTGCCAGCAGCTCCGCAGATACGCAGTATTTT.

This sequence joins TRBV19 and TRBJ2-1, with 11 nucleotides matching TRBD2. The CDR3 runs 17 residues. The V gene end was trimmed by 3 bases and the J gene end by 6 bases; junction bases not matched to a gene: 10. CDR1 and CDR2 (germline): LNHDA, SQIVND (reference sequence). CDR3 DNA: TGTGCCAGTAGTATCGGGCTAGCGGGAGGTTATATCAATGAGCAGTTCTTC. Protein: CASSIGLAGGYINEQFF.

The chain carries TRBV5-1 and TRBJ2-5, with D possibly being TRBD2 (6 bases). Trimming removed 0 bases at V and 5 bases at J, with 11 bases between. The germline V gene has CDR1 SGHRS and CDR2 YFSETQ. The CDR3 length is 14 residues. The CDR3 coding sequence is TGCGCCAGCAGCTTGGCGGGAGCTTGGGAGACCCAGTACTTC. Protein sequence: CASSLAGAWETQYF.

V is TRBV9 and J is TRBJ1-1; D is unclear. V was shortened by 0 bases and J by 1 base, with 7 bases between the two germline ends. The CDR3 has 14 residues. Germline lookup yields CDR1 SGDLS and CDR2 YYNGEE. The CDR3 spells CASSVEGRNTEAFF. CDR3 nucleotides: TGTGCCAGCAGCGTAGAAGGTCGGAACACTGAAGCTTTCTTT.

This clone appeared once. The V gene is TRBV7-8, the J gene TRBJ2-1; the match to TRBD1 covers 7 bases. V shed 5 bases and J 14 bases; nucleotides not matched to a gene: 24. This CDR3 spans 17 amino acids. Germline CDR1 SGHVS, CDR2 FQNEAQ. The CDR3 region is CASSLQNLRDRKGFKFF. DNA for the CDR3: TGTGCCAGCAGCCTCCAGAACCTCCGGGACAGAAAAGGTTTTAAGTTCTTC.

The chain couples TRBV7-8 to TRBJ1-6; 10 bases are shared with TRBD1. The V gene end was trimmed by 5 bases and the J gene end by 9 bases; junction bases not matched to a gene: 7. This CDR3 is 15 amino acids long. Germline values: CDR1 SGHVS, CDR2 FQNEAQ. The CDR3 region is CASSLRQGASSPLHF. The CDR3 nucleotides read TGTGCCAGCAGCCTGCGACAGGGGGCGAGTTCACCCCTCCACTTT.

The chain links TRBV6-1 to TRBJ2-3, with 9 bases that match TRBD2. The CDR3 extends over 16 amino acids. After removal of 3 bases from V and 0 bases from J, the junction contained 4 bases not matched to a gene. The germline gives CDR1 MNHNS, CDR2 SASEGT. CDR3 DNA: TGTGCCAGCAGTGACATAGCGGGAGCTAGCACAGATACGCAGTATTTT. Residues: CASSDIAGASTDTQYF.

The chain employs TRBV11-1 and TRBJ1-1, with 7 bases lining up with TRBD1. The ends lost 5 bases at V and 11 bases at J; junction bases unmatched: 11. CDR3 size: 13 residues. The germline gives CDR1 SGHAT, CDR2 FQDESV (reference sequence). CDR3 coding DNA: TGTGCCAGCAGCGGACAGGCAAGGGCTGGGGCTTTCTTT. Its protein product is CASSGQARAGAFF. Full variable domain (rest looked up from reference TRBV11-1 and TRBJ1-1): EAEVAQSPRYKITEKSQAVAFWCDPISGHATLYWYRQILGQGPELLVQFQDESVVDDSQLPKDRFSAERLKGVDSTLKIQPAELGDSAMYLCASSGQARAGAFFGQGTRLTVV.

The chain couples TRBV30 to TRBJ1-5; D is perhaps TRBD1 (6 bases). Germline CDR1 GTSNPN, CDR2 SVGIG (reference sequence). The CDR3 runs to 14 residues. The V end was cut by 3 bases, the J end by 1 base, with 10 bases between. DNA of the CDR3: TGTGCCTGGAGCCTTGGACAGAGCAATCAGCCCCAGCATTTT. It translates to CAWSLGQSNQPQHF.

The rearrangement uses TRBV3-1 (or the pseudogene TRBV3-2) and TRBJ2-7; TRBD1 might be the D (6 bases). V was trimmed by 3 bases and J by 6 bases, leaving 9 bases between them. Germline V gives CDR1 LGHDT, CDR2 YNNKEL (reference sequence). The CDR3 runs 12 residues. This CDR3 is CASSHGQFEQYF. The CDR3 DNA follows: TGTGCCAGCAGCCACGGACAGTTCGAGCAGTACTTC.

This rearrangement joins TRBV5-4 to TRBJ2-1; D is unclear. V was pared by 3 bases and J by 0 bases, with 10 bases between. The CDR3 has 15 residues. Germline V gene data show CDR1 as SGHNT and CDR2 as YYREEE (reference sequence). Here the CDR3 DNA reads TGTGCCAGCAGCTCAAAGCAGAGCTCCTACAATGAGCAGTTCTTC. Translation gives CASSSKQSSYNEQFF.

The chain links TRBV19 to TRBJ2-1; D perhaps matches TRBD1 (6 bases). The CDR3 covers 14 residues. V lost 1 base, J lost 7 bases, and 11 bases lay in between. The germline V gene has CDR1 LNHDA and CDR2 SQIVND (reference sequence). The CDR3 nucleotides are TGTGCCAGTAGTATAGGGGGGCCTAAAAATGAGCAGTTCTTC. It translates to CASSIGGPKNEQFF.

The CDR3: CASSLLGGILYTEAFF. The DNA of the CDR3 is TGTGCCAGCAGCTTACTGGGAGGGATCCTCTACACTGAAGCTTTCTTT. The rearrangement links TRBV7-2 to TRBJ1-1; D ambiguous. This CDR3 is 16 amino acids long. Germline assignment: CDR1 SGHTA and CDR2 FQGNSA. V gave up 2 bases and J gave up 3 bases, with 16 bases separating them. The full variable domain, its missing parts supplied by reference TRBV7-2 and TRBJ1-1, is GAGVSQSPSNKVTEKGKDVELRCDPISGHTALYWYRQSLGQGLEFLIYFQGNSAPDKSGLPSDRFSAERTGGSVSTLTIQRTQQEDSAVYLCASSLLGGILYTEAFFGQGTRLTVV.

V is TRBV11-2 and J is TRBJ2-3; D gene uncertain. V was pared by 5 bases and J by 1 base, with 7 bases between. The CDR3 runs to 13 residues. The germline gives CDR1 SGHAT, CDR2 FQNNGV. The CDR3 region has the DNA TGTGCCAGCAGCCTCAGGCGCACAGATACGCAGTATTTT. It yields the protein CASSLRRTDTQYF.

This clone has only one observation. This chain joins TRBV11-3 and TRBJ2-5; 8 positions match TRBD1. The CDR3 runs 15 residues. Germline CDR1 SGHNT, CDR2 YENEEA. The junction had 5 bases not matched to a gene; V was cut back by 1 base and J by 4 bases. The CDR3 protein is CASSLASDRGETQYF. The CDR3 nucleotides read TGTGCCAGCAGCTTAGCCTCAGACAGGGGAGAGACCCAGTACTTC.

The chain carries TRBV6-5 and TRBJ1-6, with D uncertain. CDR1 and CDR2 (germline): MNHEY, SVGAGI. The CDR3 runs 15 residues. V shed 3 bases and J shed 0 bases, with 6 bases lying between them. In nucleotides, the CDR3 is TGTGCCAGCAGTTATTGGAGCTCCTATAATTCACCCCTCCACTTT. This sequence encodes CASSYWSSYNSPLHF.